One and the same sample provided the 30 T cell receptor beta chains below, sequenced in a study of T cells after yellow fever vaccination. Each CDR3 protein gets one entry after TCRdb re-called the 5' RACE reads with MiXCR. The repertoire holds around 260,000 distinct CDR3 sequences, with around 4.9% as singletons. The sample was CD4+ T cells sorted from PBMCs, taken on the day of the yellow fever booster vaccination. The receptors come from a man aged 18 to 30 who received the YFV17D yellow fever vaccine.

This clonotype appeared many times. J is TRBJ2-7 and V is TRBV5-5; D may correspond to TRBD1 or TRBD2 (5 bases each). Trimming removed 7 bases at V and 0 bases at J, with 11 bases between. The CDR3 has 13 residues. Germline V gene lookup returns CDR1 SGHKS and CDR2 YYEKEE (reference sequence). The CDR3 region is CASGTVSSYEQYF. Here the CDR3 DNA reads TGTGCCAGCGGGACCGTCAGCTCCTACGAGCAGTACTTC.

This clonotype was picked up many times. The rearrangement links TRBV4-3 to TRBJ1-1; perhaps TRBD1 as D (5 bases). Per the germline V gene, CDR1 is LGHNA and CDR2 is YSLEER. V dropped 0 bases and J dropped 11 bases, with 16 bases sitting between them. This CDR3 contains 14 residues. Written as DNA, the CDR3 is TGCGCCAGCAGCCAAGAGTGGCAGGGAGGATTGGCTTTCTTT. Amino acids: CASSQEWQGGLAFF.

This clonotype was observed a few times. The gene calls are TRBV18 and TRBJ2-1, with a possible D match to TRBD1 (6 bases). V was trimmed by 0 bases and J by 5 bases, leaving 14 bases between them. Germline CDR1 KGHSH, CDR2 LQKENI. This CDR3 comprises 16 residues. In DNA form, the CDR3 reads TGTGCCAGCTCACCACCCCAGGGGTTTCACAACAATGAGCAGTTCTTC. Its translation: CASSPPQGFHNNEQFF.

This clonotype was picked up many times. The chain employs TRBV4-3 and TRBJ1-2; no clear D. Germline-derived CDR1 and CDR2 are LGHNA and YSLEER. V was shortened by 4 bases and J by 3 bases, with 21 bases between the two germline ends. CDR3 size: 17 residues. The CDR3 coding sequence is TGCGCCAGCAGCCGAGAAGGATTGTGGGGTAGTTACTATGGCTACACCTTC. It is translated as CASSREGLWGSYYGYTF.

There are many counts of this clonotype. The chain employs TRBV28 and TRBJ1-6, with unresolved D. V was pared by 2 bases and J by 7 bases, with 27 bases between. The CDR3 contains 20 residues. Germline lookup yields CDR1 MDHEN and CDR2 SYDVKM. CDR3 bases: TGTGCCAGCAGTTTAATTCCCCCCCTTAGCACGGGGATGGGGAATTCACCCCTCCACTTT. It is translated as CASSLIPPLSTGMGNSPLHF.

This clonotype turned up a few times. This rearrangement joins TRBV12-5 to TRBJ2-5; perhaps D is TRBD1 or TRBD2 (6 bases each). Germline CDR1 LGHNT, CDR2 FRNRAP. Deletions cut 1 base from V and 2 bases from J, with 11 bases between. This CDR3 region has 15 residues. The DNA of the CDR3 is TGTGCTAGTGGTTTGGGGCAGGGGAGGCAAGAGACCCAGTACTTC. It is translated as CASGLGQGRQETQYF. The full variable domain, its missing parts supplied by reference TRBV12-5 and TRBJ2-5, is DARVTQTPRHKVTEMGQEVTMRCQPILGHNTVFWYRQTMMQGLELLAYFRNRAPLDDSGMPKDRFSAEMPDATLATLKIQPSEPRDSAVYFCASGLGQGRQETQYFGPGTRLLVL.

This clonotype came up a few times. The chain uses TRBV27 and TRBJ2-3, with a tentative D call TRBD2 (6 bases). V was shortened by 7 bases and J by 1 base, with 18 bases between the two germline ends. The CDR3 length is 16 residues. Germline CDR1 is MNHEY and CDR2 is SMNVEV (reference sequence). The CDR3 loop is CASNPPPGEGTDTQYF. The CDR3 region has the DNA TGTGCCAGCAATCCACCACCGGGGGAGGGCACAGATACGCAGTATTTT.

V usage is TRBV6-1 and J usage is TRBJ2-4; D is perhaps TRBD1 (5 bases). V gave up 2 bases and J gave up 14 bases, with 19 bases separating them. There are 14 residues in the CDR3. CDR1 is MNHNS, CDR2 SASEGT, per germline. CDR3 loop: CASSEHPAGKMKYF. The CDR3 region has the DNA TGTGCCAGCAGTGAACATCCCGCAGGGAAGATGAAGTACTTC.

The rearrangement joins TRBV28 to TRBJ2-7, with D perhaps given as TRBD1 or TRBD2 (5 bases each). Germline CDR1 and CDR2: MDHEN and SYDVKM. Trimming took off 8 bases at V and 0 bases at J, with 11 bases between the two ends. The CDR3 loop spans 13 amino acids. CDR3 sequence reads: CASRGSTSYEQYV. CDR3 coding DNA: TGTGCCAGCCGGGGCTCCACCTCCTACGAGCAGTACGTC.

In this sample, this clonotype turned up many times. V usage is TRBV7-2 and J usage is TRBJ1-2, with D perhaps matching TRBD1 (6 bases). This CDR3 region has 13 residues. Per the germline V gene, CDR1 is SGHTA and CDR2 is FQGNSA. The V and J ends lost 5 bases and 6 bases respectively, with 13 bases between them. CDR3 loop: CASSPGQLHGYTF. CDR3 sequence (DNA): TGTGCCAGCAGCCCTGGACAGCTCCATGGCTACACCTTC.

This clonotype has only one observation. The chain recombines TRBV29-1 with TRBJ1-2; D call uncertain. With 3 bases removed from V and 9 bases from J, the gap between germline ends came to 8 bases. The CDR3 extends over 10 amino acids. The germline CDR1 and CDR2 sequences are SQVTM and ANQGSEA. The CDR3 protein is CSVDQGSYTF. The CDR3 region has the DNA TGCAGCGTTGATCAAGGTAGCTACACCTTC.

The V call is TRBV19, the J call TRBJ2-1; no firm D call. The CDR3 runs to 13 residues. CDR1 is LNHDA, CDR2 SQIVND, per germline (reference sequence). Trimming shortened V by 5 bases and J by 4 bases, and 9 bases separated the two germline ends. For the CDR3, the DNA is TGTGCCAGTAGTCCGACTCGATACAATGAGCAGTTCTTC. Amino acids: CASSPTRYNEQFF. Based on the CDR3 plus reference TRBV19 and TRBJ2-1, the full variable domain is DGGITQSPKYLFRKEGQNVTLSCEQNLNHDAMYWYRQDPGQGLRLIYYSQIVNDFQKGDIAEGYSVSREKKESFPLTVTSAQKNPTAFYLCASSPTRYNEQFFGPGTRLTVL.

CDR3: CASRQGLAGGPTQETQYF. The CDR3 DNA sequence: TGTGCCAGCAGGCAGGGGCTAGCGGGGGGGCCAACCCAAGAGACCCAGTACTTC. The rearrangement links TRBV5-8 to TRBJ2-5, with 12 nucleotides matching TRBD2. Per germline, CDR1 SGHTS and CDR2 YDEGEE. The CDR3 consists of 18 residues. V lost 5 bases, J lost 1 base, and 12 bases stayed unmatched.

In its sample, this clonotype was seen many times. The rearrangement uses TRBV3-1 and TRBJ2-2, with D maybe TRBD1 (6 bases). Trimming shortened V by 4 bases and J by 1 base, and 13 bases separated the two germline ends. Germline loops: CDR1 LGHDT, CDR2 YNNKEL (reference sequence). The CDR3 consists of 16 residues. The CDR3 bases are TGTGCCAGCAGCCTCCTGTGGGGACAGAACACCGGGGAGCTGTTTTTT. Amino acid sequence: CASSLLWGQNTGELFF.

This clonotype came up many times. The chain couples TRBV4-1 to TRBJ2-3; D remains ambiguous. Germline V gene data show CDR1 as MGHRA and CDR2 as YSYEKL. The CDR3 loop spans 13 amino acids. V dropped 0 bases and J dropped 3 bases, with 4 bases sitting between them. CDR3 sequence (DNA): TGCGCCAGCAGCCAAGAGGCGACAGATACGCAGTATTTT. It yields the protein CASSQEATDTQYF.

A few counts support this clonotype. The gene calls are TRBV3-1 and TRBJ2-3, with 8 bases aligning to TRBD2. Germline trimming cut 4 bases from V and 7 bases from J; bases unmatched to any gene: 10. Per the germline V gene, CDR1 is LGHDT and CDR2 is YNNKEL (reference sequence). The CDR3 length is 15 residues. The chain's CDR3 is CASSRPGLEENTQYF. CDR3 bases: TGTGCCAGCAGCCGCCCGGGACTAGAAGAAAATACGCAGTATTTT.

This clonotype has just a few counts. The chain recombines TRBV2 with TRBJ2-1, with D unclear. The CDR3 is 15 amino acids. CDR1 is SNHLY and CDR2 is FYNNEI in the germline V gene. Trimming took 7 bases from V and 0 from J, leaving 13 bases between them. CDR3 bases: TGTGCCAGCACTCGTCTAGGAAGCTCCTACAATGAGCAGTTCTTC. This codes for CASTRLGSSYNEQFF.

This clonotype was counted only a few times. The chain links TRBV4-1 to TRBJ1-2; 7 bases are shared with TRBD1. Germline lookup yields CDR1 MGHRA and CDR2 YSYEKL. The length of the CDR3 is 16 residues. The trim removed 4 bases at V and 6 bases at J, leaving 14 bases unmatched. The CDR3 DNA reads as TGCGCCAGCAGCCCAGGGGGACAGTCACACAGCAATGGCTACACCTTC. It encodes CASSPGGQSHSNGYTF.

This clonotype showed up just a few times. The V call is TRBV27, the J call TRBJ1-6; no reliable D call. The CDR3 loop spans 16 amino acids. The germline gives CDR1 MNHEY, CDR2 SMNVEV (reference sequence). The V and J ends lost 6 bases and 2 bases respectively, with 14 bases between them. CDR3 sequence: CASRSGRTAYNSPLHF. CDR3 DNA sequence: TGTGCCAGCAGAAGTGGGCGGACCGCCTATAATTCACCCCTCCACTTT.

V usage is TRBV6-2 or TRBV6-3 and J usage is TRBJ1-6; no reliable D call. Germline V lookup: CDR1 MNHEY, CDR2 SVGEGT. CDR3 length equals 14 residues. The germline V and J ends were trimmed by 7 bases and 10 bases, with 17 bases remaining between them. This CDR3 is CASKKGEGWSPLHF. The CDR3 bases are TGTGCCAGCAAAAAGGGAGAGGGATGGTCACCCCTCCACTTT.

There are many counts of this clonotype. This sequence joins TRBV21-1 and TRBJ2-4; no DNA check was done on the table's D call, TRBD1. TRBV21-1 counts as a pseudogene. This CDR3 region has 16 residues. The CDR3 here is CAGFEPGLLAKNIQYF. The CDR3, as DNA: TGTGCCGGGTTTGAACCCGGGCTCCTAGCCAAAAACATTCAGTACTTC.

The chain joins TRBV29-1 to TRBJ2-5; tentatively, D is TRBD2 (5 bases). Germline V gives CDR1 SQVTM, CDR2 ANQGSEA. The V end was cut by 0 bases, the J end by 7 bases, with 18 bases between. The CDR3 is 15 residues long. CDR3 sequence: CSVEDRAGLGWTQYF. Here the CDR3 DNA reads TGCAGCGTTGAAGATAGGGCGGGCCTCGGGTGGACCCAGTACTTC.

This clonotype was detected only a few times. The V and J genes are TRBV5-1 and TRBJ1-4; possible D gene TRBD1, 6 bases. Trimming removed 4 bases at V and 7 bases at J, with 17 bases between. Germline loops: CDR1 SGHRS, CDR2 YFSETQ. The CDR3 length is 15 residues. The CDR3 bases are TGCGCCAGCAGCAAGGAACGAGGGGGTTTTGAAAAACTGTTTTTT. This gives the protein CASSKERGGFEKLFF.

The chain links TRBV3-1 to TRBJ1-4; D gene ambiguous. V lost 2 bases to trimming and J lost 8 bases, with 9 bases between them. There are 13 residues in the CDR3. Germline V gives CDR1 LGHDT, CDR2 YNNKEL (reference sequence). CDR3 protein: CASSQTQDEKLFF. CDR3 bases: TGTGCCAGCAGCCAAACGCAAGACGAAAAACTGTTTTTT. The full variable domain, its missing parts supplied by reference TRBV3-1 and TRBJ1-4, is DTAVSQTPKYLVTQMGNDKSIKCEQNLGHDTMYWYKQDSKKFLKIMFSYNNKELIINETVPNRFSPKSPDKAHLNLHINSLELGDSAVYFCASSQTQDEKLFFGSGTQLSVL.

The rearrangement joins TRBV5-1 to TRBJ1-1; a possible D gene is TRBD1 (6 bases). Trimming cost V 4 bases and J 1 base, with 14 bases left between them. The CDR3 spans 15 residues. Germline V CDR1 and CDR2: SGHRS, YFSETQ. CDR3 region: CASSNRGHANTEAFF. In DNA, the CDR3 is TGCGCCAGCAGCAATAGGGGACACGCGAACACTGAAGCTTTCTTT.

DNA for the CDR3: TGTGCCTGGATAAGCGGGGGCTACACCGGGGAGCTGTTTTTT. It specifies CAWISGGYTGELFF. The chain is built from TRBV30 and TRBJ2-2, with 8 bases matching TRBD2. The CDR3 is made up of 14 amino acids. After removal of 4 bases from V and 3 bases from J, the junction contained 4 bases not matched to a gene. Germline values: CDR1 GTSNPN, CDR2 SVGIG (reference sequence).

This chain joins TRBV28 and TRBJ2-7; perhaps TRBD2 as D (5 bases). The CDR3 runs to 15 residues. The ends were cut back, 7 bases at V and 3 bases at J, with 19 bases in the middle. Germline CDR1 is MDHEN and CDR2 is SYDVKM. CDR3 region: CASTPGSAIFYEQYV. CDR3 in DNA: TGTGCCAGCACCCCGGGGAGCGCTATCTTCTACGAGCAGTACGTC.

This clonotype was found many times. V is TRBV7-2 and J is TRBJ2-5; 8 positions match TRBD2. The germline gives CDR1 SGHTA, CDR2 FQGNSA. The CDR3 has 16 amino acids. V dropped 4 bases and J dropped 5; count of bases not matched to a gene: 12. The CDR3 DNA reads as TGTGCCAGCAGCTCCGTGCGGGGACTAGTAACGGAGACCCAGTACTTC. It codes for CASSSVRGLVTETQYF.

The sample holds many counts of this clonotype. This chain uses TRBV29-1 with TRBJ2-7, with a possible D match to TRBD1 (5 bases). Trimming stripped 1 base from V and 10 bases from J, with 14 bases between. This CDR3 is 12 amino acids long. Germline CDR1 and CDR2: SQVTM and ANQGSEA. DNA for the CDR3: TGCAGCGTTGAAGGGCAGGGAATCTCTCAGTACTTC. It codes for CSVEGQGISQYF.

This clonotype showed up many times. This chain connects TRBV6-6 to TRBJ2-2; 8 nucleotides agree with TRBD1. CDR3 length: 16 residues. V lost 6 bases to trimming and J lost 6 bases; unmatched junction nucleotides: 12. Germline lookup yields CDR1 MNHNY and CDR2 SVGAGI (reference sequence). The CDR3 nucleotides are TGTGCCAGCAGCCTTAGACAGGGGATAGGGTCCGGGGAGCTGTTTTTT. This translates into CASSLRQGIGSGELFF.